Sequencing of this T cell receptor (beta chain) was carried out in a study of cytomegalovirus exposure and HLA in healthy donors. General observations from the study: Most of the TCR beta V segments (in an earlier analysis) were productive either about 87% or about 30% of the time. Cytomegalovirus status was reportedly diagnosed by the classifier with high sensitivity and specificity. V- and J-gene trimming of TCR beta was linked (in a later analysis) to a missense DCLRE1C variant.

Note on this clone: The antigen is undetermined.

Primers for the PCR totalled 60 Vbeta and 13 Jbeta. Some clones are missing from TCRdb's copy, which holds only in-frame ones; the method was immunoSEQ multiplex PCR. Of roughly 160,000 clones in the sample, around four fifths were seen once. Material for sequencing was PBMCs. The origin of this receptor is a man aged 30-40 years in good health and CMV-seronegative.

Written as DNA, the CDR3 is TGTGCCAGCAGTGAGACTCGGGGCTACACCTTC. Encoded protein: CASSETRGYTF. The V gene is TRBV25-1, the J gene TRBJ1-2, with D unclear. CDR1 and CDR2 from the germline V gene are MGHDK and SYGVNS. V was pared by 3 bases and J by 8 bases, with 7 bases between. The CDR3 extends over 11 amino acids.